This T cell receptor beta chain stems from a study of T cell responses to AZD1222 COVID-19 vaccine. Study observations and caveats: With dominance at 160-218 and 743-854, vaccine-associated CD4 TCRs spanned spike. White British ancestry dominated among donors, who included more females, and clonal diversity was possibly underestimated.

Germline V CDR1 and CDR2: LNHDA, SQIVND (reference sequence). J was trimmed by 4 bases and V by 6 bases; bases with no gene match: 4. This CDR3 contains 15 residues. Assay: immunoSEQ multiplex PCR; the TCRdb copy retains only in-frame clones and omits some. The sample has 150,000 to 200,000 clones; roughly nine tenths are singletons. As to this clone: As yet, its antigen is unknown.

The receptor was isolated from an adult who received the MenACWY meningococcal vaccine as a control. The sample here was peripheral blood, taken 28 days after the second dose of the MenACWY control vaccine. The chain links TRBV19 to TRBJ2-2, with 11 positions matching TRBD1. The CDR3 is CASRGQGVSTGELFF. CDR3 in DNA: TGTGCCAGTAGGGGACAGGGGGTTAGCACCGGGGAGCTGTTTTTT. Filled out from reference TRBV19 and TRBJ2-2, the complete variable domain reads DGGITQSPKYLFRKEGQNVTLSCEQNLNHDAMYWYRQDPGQGLRLIYYSQIVNDFQKGDIAEGYSVSREKKESFPLTVTSAQKNPTAFYLCASRGQGVSTGELFFGEGSRLTVL.